The rows below give T cell receptor beta chains drawn from one sample of a study of CD8 T cells in Susac syndrome. TCRdb redid the calling of the immunoSEQ multiplex PCR reads with MiXCR, one entry per CDR3 protein. The sample has approximately 180,000 distinct CDR3 sequences; 85% to 95% are singletons. What was sequenced was CD4+ T cells from PBMCs. All receptors derive from a human donor with Susac syndrome. Both conserved end residues are part of each CDR3. Each record gives: J gene, V gene, clone size, D gene, CDR3 DNA, CDR3 protein. D genes are given only for firm matches. Part of the rows lack a size; the others show once, few, many or a class for expanded clones.

J gene: TRBJ2-1; V gene: TRBV30; clone size: .; D gene: TRBD2; CDR3 DNA: TGTGCCTGGAGTAAAACGGGAGGAAACAATGAGCAGTTCTTC; CDR3 protein: CAWSKTGGNNEQFF
J gene: TRBJ2-3; V gene: TRBV4-2; clone size: few; D gene: TRBD2; CDR3 DNA: TGTGCCAGCAGCCAAGAGAGGACTAGCGGCACAGATACGCAGTATTTT; CDR3 protein: CASSQERTSGTDTQYF
J gene: TRBJ1-2; V gene: TRBV9; clone size: .; D gene: TRBD1; CDR3 DNA: TGTGCCAGCAGCGTGACAGGGGGCTGGGGCTACACCTTC; CDR3 protein: CASSVTGGWGYTF
J gene: TRBJ1-1; V gene: TRBV9; clone size: .; D gene: .; CDR3 DNA: TGTGCCAGCAGCCCCCGGGGTGGGGTGACCACTGAAGCTTTCTTT; CDR3 protein: CASSPRGGVTTEAFF
J gene: TRBJ2-2; V gene: TRBV20-1; clone size: .; D gene: TRBD1; CDR3 DNA: TGCAGTGCTCGACTGACAGGGCCTACGAACACCGGGGAGCTGTTTTTT; CDR3 protein: CSARLTGPTNTGELFF
J gene: TRBJ2-4; V gene: TRBV29-1; clone size: once; D gene: .; CDR3 DNA: TGCAGCGTTGAAGCAAGTAATTACCGGGGGACATGGGTTCAGTACTTC; CDR3 protein: CSVEASNYRGTWVQYF
J gene: TRBJ1-1; V gene: TRBV5-1; clone size: once; D gene: .; CDR3 DNA: TGCGCCAGCAGCTCCGACAGCGTAACTGAAGCTTTCTTT; CDR3 protein: CASSSDSVTEAFF
J gene: TRBJ1-3; V gene: TRBV12-3/TRBV12-4; clone size: .; D gene: .; CDR3 DNA: TGTGCCAGCAGTTTGATGCTGGACGGGAGAAACACCATATATTTT; CDR3 protein: CASSLMLDGRNTIYF
J gene: TRBJ1-5; V gene: TRBV20-1; clone size: .; D gene: .; CDR3 DNA: TGCAGTGCACTCCGGACAGCCGACATCAATCAGCCCCAGCATTTT; CDR3 protein: CSALRTADINQPQHF
J gene: TRBJ1-1; V gene: TRBV30; clone size: .; D gene: .; CDR3 DNA: TGTGCCTGGAGTGGAGGGGTGACTGAAGCTTTCTTT; CDR3 protein: CAWSGGVTEAFF
J gene: TRBJ2-1; V gene: TRBV5-6; clone size: .; D gene: .; CDR3 DNA: TGTGCCAGCAGCTTGGATAGCGTACCCAGCTACAATGAGCAGTTCTTC; CDR3 protein: CASSLDSVPSYNEQFF
J gene: TRBJ1-5; V gene: TRBV2; clone size: once; D gene: TRBD1; CDR3 DNA: TGTGCCAGCAGTTCGGGGACAGGGCAATATAGCAATCAGCCCCAGCATTTT; CDR3 protein: CASSSGTGQYSNQPQHF
J gene: TRBJ2-7; V gene: TRBV27; clone size: .; D gene: TRBD2; CDR3 DNA: TGTGCCAGCAGTGCGCGGAGGGGCCTAGCGGCCGAGCAGTACTTC; CDR3 protein: CASSARRGLAAEQYF
J gene: TRBJ1-3; V gene: TRBV5-1; clone size: .; D gene: .; CDR3 DNA: TGCGCCAGCAGCGTTGACGTGAACTCTGGAAACACCATATATTTT; CDR3 protein: CASSVDVNSGNTIYF
J gene: TRBJ1-1; V gene: TRBV6-4; clone size: .; D gene: .; CDR3 DNA: TGTGCCAGCAGTGACTCCAAGGACGAAGCTTTCTTT; CDR3 protein: CASSDSKDEAFF
J gene: TRBJ2-1; V gene: TRBV12-3/TRBV12-4; clone size: .; D gene: .; CDR3 DNA: TGTGCCAGCAGTAGGACCCAGTGGAGCGATGAGCAGTTCTTC; CDR3 protein: CASSRTQWSDEQFF
J gene: TRBJ1-5; V gene: TRBV6-2/TRBV6-3; clone size: .; D gene: .; CDR3 DNA: TGTGCCAGCAGTTACGGGGATCAGCCCCAGCATTTT; CDR3 protein: CASSYGDQPQHF
J gene: TRBJ2-1; V gene: TRBV14; clone size: .; D gene: TRBD1; CDR3 DNA: TGTGCCAGCAGCCAAGAGCGAGGGACAGGTGAGCAGTTCTTC; CDR3 protein: CASSQERGTGEQFF
J gene: TRBJ1-1; V gene: TRBV6-2/TRBV6-3; clone size: .; D gene: .; CDR3 DNA: TGTGCCAGCAGTTACGGCCACCCGTTGACTGAAGCTTTCTTT; CDR3 protein: CASSYGHPLTEAFF
J gene: TRBJ1-1; V gene: TRBV19; clone size: .; D gene: .; CDR3 DNA: TGTGCCAGTAGCCGTACGCGGGGCACTGAAGCTTTCTTT; CDR3 protein: CASSRTRGTEAFF
J gene: TRBJ2-2; V gene: TRBV28; clone size: .; D gene: .; CDR3 DNA: TGTGCCAGCAGTCTAACCGGGACTCCCGTCGCGAACACCGGGGAGCTGTTTTTT; CDR3 protein: CASSLTGTPVANTGELFF
J gene: TRBJ2-5; V gene: TRBV3-1; clone size: .; D gene: TRBD1; CDR3 DNA: TGTGCCAGCAGCCAAGATGGGGCAGGGGGTAAGACCCAGTACTTC; CDR3 protein: CASSQDGAGGKTQYF
J gene: TRBJ1-1; V gene: TRBV6-1; clone size: .; D gene: .; CDR3 DNA: TGTGCCAGCAGTGGGACAGTCACTGAAGCTTTCTTT; CDR3 protein: CASSGTVTEAFF
J gene: TRBJ1-1; V gene: TRBV18; clone size: .; D gene: .; CDR3 DNA: TGTGCCAGCAAAGCCGACAAGAACACTGAAGCTTTCTTT; CDR3 protein: CASKADKNTEAFF
J gene: TRBJ1-6; V gene: TRBV7-2; clone size: .; D gene: .; CDR3 DNA: TGTGCCAGCAGCTTAGAACGACAGTCTTCACCCCTCCACTTT; CDR3 protein: CASSLERQSSPLHF
J gene: TRBJ2-7; V gene: TRBV29-1; clone size: few; D gene: TRBD1; CDR3 DNA: TGCAGCGTTGGAGGGGACAGGGAAGGCGAGCAGTACTTC; CDR3 protein: CSVGGDREGEQYF
J gene: TRBJ1-1; V gene: TRBV13; clone size: .; D gene: TRBD1; CDR3 DNA: TGTGCCAGCAGCGCCCGGGACAGGAACACTGAAGCTTTCTTT; CDR3 protein: CASSARDRNTEAFF
J gene: TRBJ2-7; V gene: TRBV28; clone size: once; D gene: .; CDR3 DNA: TGTGCCAGCAGTTTACGTAGGGGAGGCGAGCAGTACTTC; CDR3 protein: CASSLRRGGEQYF
J gene: TRBJ1-6; V gene: TRBV12-3/TRBV12-4; clone size: .; D gene: .; CDR3 DNA: TGTGCCAGCAGTCCGACAGGAATCAATTCACCCCTCCACTTT; CDR3 protein: CASSPTGINSPLHF